Described below is a single TCR beta chain sequence and its context. Its antigen remains unknown. Generated by immunoSEQ multiplex PCR, the TCRdb table keeps only in-frame clones and is missing some. This sample has fewer than 65,000 clones, with 70% to 90% found just once. The data originate from a study of T cell responses to AZD1222 COVID-19 vaccine. Overall study results and limits: Repertoires in all cases were sampled only once the peak T cell response had passed. Unmutated variant regions reportedly attract nearly half of all spike-specific TCRs. Spike-specific TCR breadth and depth grew following two AZD1222 doses. Mapped onto spike, vaccine-associated CD4 TCRs spanned it and were dominant at 160-218 and 743-854.

CDR1 is SGHNT and CDR2 is YYREEE in the germline V gene (reference sequence). The CDR3 sequence is 15 residues long. Trimming pared 0 bases from V and 0 bases from J, leaving 6 bases between. The source material was peripheral blood, sampled 28 days after the second AZD1222 dose. V gene TRBV5-4 combines with J gene TRBJ2-2; D not certain. The sequence came from an adult who received the AZD1222 COVID-19 vaccine. Here the CDR3 DNA reads TGTGCCAGCAGCTTGGGGCCAGCGAACACCGGGGAGCTGTTTTTT. Translating it yields CASSLGPANTGELFF. Combining the CDR3 with reference TRBV5-4 and TRBJ2-2 gives the whole variable domain ETGVTQSPTHLIKTRGQQVTLRCSSQSGHNTVSWYQQALGQGPQFIFQYYREEENGRGNFPPRFSGLQFPNYSSELNVNALELDDSALYLCASSLGPANTGELFFGEGSRLTVL.